Each of the 10 T cell receptor beta chains below was sequenced from the same sample in a study of cytomegalovirus exposure and HLA in healthy donors. Primers for the PCR totalled 60 Vbeta and 13 Jbeta. The data were produced by immunoSEQ multiplex PCR, yet TCRdb's version contains in-frame clones alone and is incomplete. The sample table includes approximately 120,000 clones. The sample consisted of PBMCs. All receptors derive from a woman aged 60 to 75 in good health and CMV-seronegative.

The chain employs TRBV19 and TRBJ2-7; no firm D call. This CDR3 is 15 amino acids long. CDR1 and CDR2 from the germline V gene are LNHDA and SQIVND (reference sequence). V dropped 5 bases and J dropped 4 bases, with 18 bases sitting between them. In DNA, the CDR3 is TGTGCCAGTAGTGCCCGGGTCGAGGCCCCTTACGAGCAGTACTTC. Translation gives CASSARVEAPYEQYF.

The chain has TRBV28 and TRBJ2-7; 8 bases line up with TRBD2. The CDR3 spans 19 residues. The germline V gene encodes CDR1 MDHEN and CDR2 SYDVKM. The V and J ends lost 6 bases and 1 base, in that order; junction bases with no gene match: 20. CDR3: CASSNLTLAGKFRSYEQYF. CDR3 in DNA: TGTGCCAGCAGCAACCTTACCTTAGCGGGAAAGTTTAGATCCTACGAGCAGTACTTC.

The chain employs TRBV7-8 and TRBJ2-2; 7 bases align to TRBD2. With V trimmed by 5 bases and J by 0 bases, 6 bases remained unmatched. The CDR3 sequence is 16 residues long. Germline loops: CDR1 SGHVS, CDR2 FQNEAQ. The CDR3 sequence: CASSPRGGANTGELFF. Here the CDR3 DNA reads TGTGCCAGCAGCCCCCGGGGAGGGGCGAACACCGGGGAGCTGTTTTTT. The whole variable domain, remainder taken from reference TRBV7-8 and TRBJ2-2, is GAGVSQSPRYKVAKRGQDVALRCDPISGHVSLFWYQQALGQGPEFLTYFQNEAQLDKSGLPSDRFFAERPEGSVSTLKIQRTQQEDSAVYLCASSPRGGANTGELFFGEGSRLTVL.

This chain uses TRBV2 with TRBJ2-5, with 14 bases lining up with TRBD2. Germline V gene data show CDR1 as SNHLY and CDR2 as FYNNEI. The CDR3 loop spans 15 amino acids. V lost 6 bases to trimming and J lost 7 bases; unmatched junction nucleotides: 7. The CDR3 region has the DNA TGTGCCAGCAGCGTGACTAGCGGGGGGGCTAGGACCCAGTACTTC. Translated, it gives CASSVTSGGARTQYF.

The gene calls are TRBV4-1 and TRBJ2-3; D gene unclear. Trimming took 7 bases from V and 0 from J, leaving 23 bases between them. Germline V CDR1 and CDR2: MGHRA, YSYEKL. The CDR3 sequence is 18 residues long. The CDR3 bases are TGCGCCAGCACCCTATGGGCTACTCCATTATCTAGCACAGATACGCAGTATTTT. Amino acid sequence: CASTLWATPLSSTDTQYF.

The V and J genes are TRBV28 and TRBJ2-7, with D possibly TRBD1 on 7 matching bases. Germline assignment: CDR1 MDHEN and CDR2 SYDVKM. V shed 6 bases and J shed 2 bases, with 17 bases lying between them. The CDR3 is 15 amino acids. The CDR3 bases are TGTGCCAGCAGCCCACCCCAGGGGGAGGCCTACGAGCAGTACTTC. Translated: CASSPPQGEAYEQYF.

V usage is TRBV10-2 and J usage is TRBJ1-1, with TRBD1 identical over 7 bases. The junction had 4 bases not matched to a gene; V was cut back by 6 bases and J by 6 bases. This CDR3 spans 12 amino acids. CDR1 is WSHSY and CDR2 is SAAADI in the germline V gene. The CDR3 is CASRSQGAEAFF. In nucleotides, the CDR3 is TGCGCCAGCAGAAGTCAGGGGGCTGAAGCTTTCTTT.

V usage is TRBV18 and J usage is TRBJ2-3; 10 nucleotides align to TRBD1. V lost 1 base to trimming and J lost 4 bases; unmatched junction nucleotides: 5. This CDR3 spans 16 amino acids. Germline CDR1 and CDR2: KGHSH and LQKENI. The CDR3 region is CASSPLDRGLADTQYF. The DNA of the CDR3 is TGTGCCAGCTCACCACTAGACAGGGGGCTGGCAGATACGCAGTATTTT.

The CDR3 region has the DNA TGTGCCAGCAGGCGGACGGGTCAGGGGGGCTACGAGCAGTACTTC. Its translation: CASRRTGQGGYEQYF. The J gene is TRBJ2-7, the V gene TRBV6-1, with a tentative D call TRBD1 (7 bases). The CDR3 has 15 residues. V was clipped by 6 bases and J by 3 bases, with 18 bases between them. Germline V gives CDR1 MNHNS, CDR2 SASEGT.

The chain has TRBV6-6 and TRBJ2-6; 7 nucleotides agree with TRBD1. V dropped 6 bases and J dropped 3; count of bases not matched to a gene: 8. Germline CDR1 reads MNHNY; CDR2 reads SVGAGI (reference sequence). This CDR3 region has 16 residues. CDR3 sequence reads: CASRPTGVGGANVLTF. CDR3 nucleotides: TGTGCCAGCAGGCCCACAGGGGTCGGTGGGGCCAACGTCCTGACTTTC.